What follows describes a single T cell receptor beta chain. What it binds is unknown. A read error may account for a junction end that differs from germline. Through a sample-barcoded 5' primer and a J-beta primer mix, a second PCR was run for roughly 6 to 11 cycles. TCRdb processed the 5' RACE reads anew with MiXCR; each CDR3 protein has one entry. Found here are around 1,500,000 distinct CDR3 sequences, 28% of them singletons; the top ten hold 7.7%. The sample originates from a study of blood T cells in healthy people across ages. The study's findings and limits: In older individuals, TCR beta diversity per million T cells was lower, falling roughly linearly with age.

Germline V gene sequence: CDR1 GTSNPN, CDR2 SVGIG (reference sequence). CDR3 length: 15 residues. The sequenced sample was blood. The rearrangement joins TRBV30 to TRBJ2-5, with a weak D call TRBD2 (6 bases). This receptor was obtained from a woman aged 30 to 39 in good health. CDR3 bases: TGTGCCCGGAGCTTGCCGCGGGACCCTGGGGTAACCCAGTACTTC. Translating it yields CARSLPRDPGVTQYF.